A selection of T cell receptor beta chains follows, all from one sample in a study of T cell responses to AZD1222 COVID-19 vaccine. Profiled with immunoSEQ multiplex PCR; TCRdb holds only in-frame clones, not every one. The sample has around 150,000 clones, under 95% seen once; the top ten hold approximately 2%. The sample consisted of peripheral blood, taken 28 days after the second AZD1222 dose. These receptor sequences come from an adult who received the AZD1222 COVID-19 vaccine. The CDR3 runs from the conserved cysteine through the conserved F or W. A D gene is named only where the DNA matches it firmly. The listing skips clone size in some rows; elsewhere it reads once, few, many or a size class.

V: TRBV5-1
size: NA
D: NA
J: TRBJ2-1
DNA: TGCGCCAGCAGCTTGCTCCCGGGGAGGAATGAGCAGTTCTTC
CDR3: CASSLLPGRNEQFF

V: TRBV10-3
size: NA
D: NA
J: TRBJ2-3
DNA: TGTGCCATCAGTGAGTCGGGCAGAGATACGCAGTATTTT
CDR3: CAISESGRDTQYF

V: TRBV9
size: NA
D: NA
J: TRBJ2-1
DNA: TGTGCCAGCAGCGGACCGTTTGCGGGGGCTTACAATGAGCAGTTCTTC
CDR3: CASSGPFAGAYNEQFF

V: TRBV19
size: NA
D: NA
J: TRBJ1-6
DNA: TGTGCCAGTAGCCCGGGGCAGAATTCACCCCTCCACTTT
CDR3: CASSPGQNSPLHF

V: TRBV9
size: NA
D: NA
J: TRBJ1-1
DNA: TGTGCCAGCAACCTTATTACACGAGACACTGAAGCTTTCTTT
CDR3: CASNLITRDTEAFF

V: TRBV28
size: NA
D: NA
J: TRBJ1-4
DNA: TGTGCCAGCAGCCCCACAGGGTTGTCTGAAAAACTGTTTTTT
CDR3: CASSPTGLSEKLFF

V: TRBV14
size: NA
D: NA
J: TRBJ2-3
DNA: TGTGCCAGCAGCCAAAGTTCGTTCTCCCTCACAGATACGCAGTATTTT
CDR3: CASSQSSFSLTDTQYF

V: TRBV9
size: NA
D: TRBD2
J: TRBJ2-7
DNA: TGTGCCAGCAGCTCCGGACTAGCGGGGGGGTACGAGCAGTACTTC
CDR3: CASSSGLAGGYEQYF

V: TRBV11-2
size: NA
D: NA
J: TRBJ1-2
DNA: TGTGCCGTACCTCGAGATGCTAACTATGGCTACACCTTC
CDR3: CAVPRDANYGYTF

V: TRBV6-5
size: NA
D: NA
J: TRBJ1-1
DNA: TGTGCCAGCAGTTACGATAGAGGATTGAACACTGAAGCTTTCTTT
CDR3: CASSYDRGLNTEAFF

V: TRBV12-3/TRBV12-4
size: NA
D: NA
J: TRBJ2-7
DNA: TGTGCCAGCAGTTTTGGTGGTCTCTACGAGCAGTACTTC
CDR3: CASSFGGLYEQYF

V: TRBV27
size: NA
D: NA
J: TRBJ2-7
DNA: TGTGCCAGCACCGCCTTACAGACGAACTCCTACGAGCAGTACTTC
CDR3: CASTALQTNSYEQYF

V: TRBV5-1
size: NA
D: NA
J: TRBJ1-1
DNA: TGCGCCAGCAGCCCCCCCCCGGGTGAAGCTTTCTTT
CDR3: CASSPPPGEAFF

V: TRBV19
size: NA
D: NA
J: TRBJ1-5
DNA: TGTGCCAGTAGCGAGAGGGCTGGCACACAGCCCCAGCATTTT
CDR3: CASSERAGTQPQHF

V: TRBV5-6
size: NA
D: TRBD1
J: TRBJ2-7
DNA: TGTGCCAGCAGCCTCTGGGGACAGAACTACGAGCAGTACTTC
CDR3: CASSLWGQNYEQYF

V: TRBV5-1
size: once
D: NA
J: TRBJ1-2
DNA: TGCGCCAGCAGCTTGGGTAACACAGAAATCAATGGCTACACCTTC
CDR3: CASSLGNTEINGYTF

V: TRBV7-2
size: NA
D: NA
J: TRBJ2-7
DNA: TGTGCCAGCAGCTTAGGGCCAGGAACGGCCGAGCAGTACTTC
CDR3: CASSLGPGTAEQYF

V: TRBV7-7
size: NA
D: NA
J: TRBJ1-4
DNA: TGTGCCAGCAGCTCCAGCCCTAATGAAAAACTGTTTTTT
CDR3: CASSSSPNEKLFF

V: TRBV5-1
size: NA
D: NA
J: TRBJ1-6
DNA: TGCGCCAGCAGCCTACCGGGAGCCTATAATTCACCCCTCCACTTT
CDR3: CASSLPGAYNSPLHF

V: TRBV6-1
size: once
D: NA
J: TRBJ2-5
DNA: TGTGCCAGCAGTGATCTCACGGGGGCCCAAGAGACCCAGTACTTC
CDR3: CASSDLTGAQETQYF

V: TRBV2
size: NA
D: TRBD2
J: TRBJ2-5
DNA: TGTGCCAGCAGTGAAGAGGTGGGACTAGCGGGCTTAGACTGGGACTTC
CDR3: CASSEEVGLAGLDWDF

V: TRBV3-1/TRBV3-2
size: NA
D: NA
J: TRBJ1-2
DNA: TGTGCCAGCAGCCAAGCAAGGGGTACGTTTATGGCTAACACCTTC
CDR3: CASSQARGTFMANTF

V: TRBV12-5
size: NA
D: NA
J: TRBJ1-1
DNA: TGTGCTAGTGGTGGGGACCTGAACACTGAAGCTTTCTTT
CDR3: CASGGDLNTEAFF

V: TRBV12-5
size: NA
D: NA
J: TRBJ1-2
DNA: TGTGCTAGTGGTTCGGAGGACCGAGAATCCTATGGCTACACCTTC
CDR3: CASGSEDRESYGYTF

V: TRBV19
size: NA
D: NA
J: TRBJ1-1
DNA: TGTGCCAGTAGTATACGGGTGATCGCCACTGAAGCTTTCTTT
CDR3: CASSIRVIATEAFF

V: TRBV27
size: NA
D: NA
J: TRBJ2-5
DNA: TGTGCCAGCAGTTTACCTGAGCCGTGTACCCAGTACTTC
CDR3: CASSLPEPCTQYF

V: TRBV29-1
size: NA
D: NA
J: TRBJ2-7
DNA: TGCAGCGTGACGGGCTCCGAAGGAACCTACGAGCAGTACTTC
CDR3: CSVTGSEGTYEQYF

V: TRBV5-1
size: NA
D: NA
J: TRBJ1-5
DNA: TGCGCCAGCAGCTTGGGCGGCCCTCAGCCCCAGCATTTT
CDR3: CASSLGGPQPQHF

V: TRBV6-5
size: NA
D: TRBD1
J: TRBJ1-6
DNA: TGTGCCAGCAGTTACTCTGTGGGACAGGGGTCACCCCTCCACTTT
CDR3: CASSYSVGQGSPLHF

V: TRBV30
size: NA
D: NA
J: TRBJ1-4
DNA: TGTGCCTGGAGTAGTCTTCCTAATGAAAAACTGTTTTTT
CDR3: CAWSSLPNEKLFF

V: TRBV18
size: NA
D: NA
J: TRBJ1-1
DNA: TGTGCCAGCTCACCCCCCACCGGTACTGAAGCTTTCTTT
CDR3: CASSPPTGTEAFF

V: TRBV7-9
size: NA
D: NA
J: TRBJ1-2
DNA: TGTGCCAGCAGCTTGGGGGCAGGGGAGGTTTATGGCTACACCTTC
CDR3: CASSLGAGEVYGYTF

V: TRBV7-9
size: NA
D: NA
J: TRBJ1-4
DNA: TGTGCCAGCAGCCGCCCGGAAAGTGGAAAACTGTTTTTT
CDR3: CASSRPESGKLFF

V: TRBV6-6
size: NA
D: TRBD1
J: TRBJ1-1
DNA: TGTGCCAGCAGTGAGACAGGGGGCGACGAAGCTTTCTTT
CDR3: CASSETGGDEAFF

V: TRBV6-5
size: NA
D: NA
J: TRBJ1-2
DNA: TGTGCCAGCAGTTACCGGGATGGCTATGGCTACACCTTC
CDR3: CASSYRDGYGYTF

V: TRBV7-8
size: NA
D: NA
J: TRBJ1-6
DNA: TGTGCCAGCAGCTCTCCGGGTCCCCTCCACTTT
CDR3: CASSSPGPLHF

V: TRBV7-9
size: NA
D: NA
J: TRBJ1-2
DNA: TGTGCCAGCAGCTTAGGAAGGGTTTCGTGGGATGGCTACACCTTC
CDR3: CASSLGRVSWDGYTF

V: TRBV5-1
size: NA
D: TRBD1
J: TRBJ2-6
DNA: TGCGCCAGCAGCCCGACAGGGGGCTCTGGGGCCAACGTCCTGACTTTC
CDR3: CASSPTGGSGANVLTF

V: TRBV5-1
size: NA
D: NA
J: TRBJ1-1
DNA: TGCGCCAGCAGATCTATGGAAGGCTCGGGGACTGAAGCTTTCTTT
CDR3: CASRSMEGSGTEAFF